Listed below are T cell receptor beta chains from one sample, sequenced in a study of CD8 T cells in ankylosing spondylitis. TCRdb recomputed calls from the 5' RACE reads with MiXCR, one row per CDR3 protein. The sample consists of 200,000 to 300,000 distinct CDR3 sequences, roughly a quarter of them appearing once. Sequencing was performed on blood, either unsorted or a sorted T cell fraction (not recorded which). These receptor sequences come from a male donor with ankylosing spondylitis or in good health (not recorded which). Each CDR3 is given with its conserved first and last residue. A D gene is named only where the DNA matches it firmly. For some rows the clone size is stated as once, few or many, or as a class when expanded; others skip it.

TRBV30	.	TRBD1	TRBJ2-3	TGTGCCTGGAGTAGCGGGACAGGGGGCATAGATACGCAGTATTTT	CAWSSGTGGIDTQYF
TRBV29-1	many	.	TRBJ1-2	TGCAGCGTTGAACCGGGGAGAGATGGCTACACCTTC	CSVEPGRDGYTF
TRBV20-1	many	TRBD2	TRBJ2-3	TGCAGTGCTAGGGGTGGGCTAGCGGGGGCAGATACGCAGTATTTT	CSARGGLAGADTQYF
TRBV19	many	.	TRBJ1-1	TGTGCCAGTAGTCCCCCAGGGCTATATGCTGAAGCTTTCTTT	CASSPPGLYAEAFF
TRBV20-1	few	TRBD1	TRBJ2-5	TGCAGTGCTCCGTTAAGGGGGCCCCAAGGGACCCAGTACTTC	CSAPLRGPQGTQYF
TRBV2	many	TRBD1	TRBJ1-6	TGTGCCAGCACCGGCGGGGGGACAGTGAATTCACCCCTCCACTTT	CASTGGGTVNSPLHF
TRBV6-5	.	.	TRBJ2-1	TGTGCCAGCAGTTACGTGATTGCAAGGGGAAGGAATGAGCAGTTCTTC	CASSYVIARGRNEQFF
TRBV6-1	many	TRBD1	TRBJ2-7	TGTGCCAGCAGTCAACGACAGGGTCCCTACGAGCAGTACTTC	CASSQRQGPYEQYF
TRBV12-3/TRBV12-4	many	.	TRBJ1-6	TGTGCCAGCAGAGAGAGACCGAATTCACCCCTCCACTTT	CASRERPNSPLHF
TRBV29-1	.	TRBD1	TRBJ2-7	TGCAGCGCTGTAGGGGCAGGGGGCTCCTACGAGCAGTACTTC	CSAVGAGGSYEQYF
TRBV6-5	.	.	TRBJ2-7	TGTGCCAGCAGTTACTCGCGTGTAGGCGGGCCTGAGCAGTACTTC	CASSYSRVGGPEQYF
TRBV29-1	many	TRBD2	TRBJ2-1	TGCAGCGGCTCCGGGACTAGCGGGGGAGGCGGTGAGCAGTTCTTC	CSGSGTSGGGGEQFF
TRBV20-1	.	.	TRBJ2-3	TGCAGTGCTAGAGATCTCGTGGGGACAGATACGCAGTATTTT	CSARDLVGTDTQYF
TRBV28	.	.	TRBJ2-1	TGTGCCAGCAGTTTAACAGGGAGGTTCCACAATGAGCAGTTCTTC	CASSLTGRFHNEQFF
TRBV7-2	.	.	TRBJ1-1	TGTGCCAGCAGCTTATCGGGGCGGACGAACACTGAAGCTTTCTTT	CASSLSGRTNTEAFF
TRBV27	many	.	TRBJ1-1	TGTGCCAGCAGTAACGGGTTACCTGGGGACACTGAAGCTTTCTTT	CASSNGLPGDTEAFF
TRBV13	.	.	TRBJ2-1	TGTGCCAGCAGCCCGGTGGGGGGCCGGGATGAGCAGTTCTTC	CASSPVGGRDEQFF
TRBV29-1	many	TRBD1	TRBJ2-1	TGCAGCGTATTACCCAGGGGGAATGAGCAGTTCTTC	CSVLPRGNEQFF
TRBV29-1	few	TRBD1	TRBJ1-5	TGCAGCGTTGGGGACAGGGGCTATCAGCCCCAGCATTTT	CSVGDRGYQPQHF
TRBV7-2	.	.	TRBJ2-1	TGTGCCAGCAGCTGGCGGGGTGGCGATGAGCAGTTCTTC	CASSWRGGDEQFF
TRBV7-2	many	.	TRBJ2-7	TGTGCCAGTACCACGACAGTCTACGAGCAGTACTTC	CASTTTVYEQYF
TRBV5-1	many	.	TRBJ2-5	TGCGCCAGCAGCTTGGAAGGACGGAGCCAAGAGACCCAGTACTTC	CASSLEGRSQETQYF
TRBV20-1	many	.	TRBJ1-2	TGCAGTGCTAGAGATGCTAGGGCCAGAGTTAAGAGGGGCTACACCTTC	CSARDARARVKRGYTF
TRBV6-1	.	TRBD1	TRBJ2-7	TGTGCCAGCAGCCTCCGGGACAGGGGGGAGCAGTACTTC	CASSLRDRGEQYF
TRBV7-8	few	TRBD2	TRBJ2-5	TGTGCCAGCACCCGAAATAGCGGGGCCCCGGGGGCCCAGTACTTC	CASTRNSGAPGAQYF
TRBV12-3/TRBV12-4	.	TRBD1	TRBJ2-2	TGTGCCAGCAGTTTACGGTACAGGGGCGCCGGGGAGCTGTTTTTT	CASSLRYRGAGELFF
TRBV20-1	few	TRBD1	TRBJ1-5	TGCAGTGCCGATGACAGGGGGCGCAGACAGCCCCAGCATTTT	CSADDRGRRQPQHF
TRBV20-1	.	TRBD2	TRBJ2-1	TGCAGTGCTAGAGATCGTTACAGCGGGGGACGCGACTCCTACAATGAGCAGTTCTTC	CSARDRYSGGRDSYNEQFF
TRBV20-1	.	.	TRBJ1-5	TGCAGTGCTAAGGAGGGAAATCAGCCCCAGCATTTT	CSAKEGNQPQHF
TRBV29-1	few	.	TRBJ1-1	TGCAGCGTTGAAGATGGGGGGCGGGGAGCTTTCTTT	CSVEDGGRGAFF
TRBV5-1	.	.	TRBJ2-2	TGCGCCAGCAGCTATACGGGCCTACCCACCGGGGAGCTGTTTTTT	CASSYTGLPTGELFF
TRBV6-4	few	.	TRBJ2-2	TGTGTCCCCTCTGGGGACACCGGGGAGCTGTTTTTT	CVPSGDTGELFF
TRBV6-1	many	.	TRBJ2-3	TGTGCCAGCAGTAAAACCGGGACGATCACAGATACGCAGTATTTT	CASSKTGTITDTQYF
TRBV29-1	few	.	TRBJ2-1	TGCAGCGTTGTTGGGGGCCGGAGGAGCTACAATGAGCAGTTCTTC	CSVVGGRRSYNEQFF
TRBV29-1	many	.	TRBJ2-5	TGCAGCGTTGAAGGATTCGGGCAGATTCAAGAGACCCAGTACTTC	CSVEGFGQIQETQYF
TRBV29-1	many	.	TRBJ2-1	TGCAGCGTAATCCGGGACCGCTCAAACAATGAGCAGTTCTTC	CSVIRDRSNNEQFF
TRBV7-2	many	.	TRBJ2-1	TGTGCCAGCAGCAGGGACGGACTATCCTACAATGAGCAGTTCTTC	CASSRDGLSYNEQFF
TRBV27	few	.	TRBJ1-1	TGTGCCAGCAGGGCCTTTAGAGGCACTGAAGCTTTCTTT	CASRAFRGTEAFF
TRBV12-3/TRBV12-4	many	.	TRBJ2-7	TGTGCCAGCAGTTTCTGGGGGGGGCACGAGCAGTACTTC	CASSFWGGHEQYF
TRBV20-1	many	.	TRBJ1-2	TGCAGTGCTAGAGACTGGACGGGAGCTAACTATGGCTACACCTTC	CSARDWTGANYGYTF
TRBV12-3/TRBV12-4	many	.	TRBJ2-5	TGTGCCAGCTCACTAGGAACACAAGAGACCCAGTACTTC	CASSLGTQETQYF
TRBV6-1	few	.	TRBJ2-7	TGTGCCAGCGCCGTAATAGGGCTCTCCTACGAGCAGTACTTC	CASAVIGLSYEQYF
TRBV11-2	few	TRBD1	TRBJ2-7	TGTGCCACCCAACGGGACAGGGGTGACGAGCAGTACTTC	CATQRDRGDEQYF
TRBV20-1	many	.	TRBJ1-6	TGCAGTGCTAGGCAGGGGCTATATTCACCCCTCCACTTT	CSARQGLYSPLHF